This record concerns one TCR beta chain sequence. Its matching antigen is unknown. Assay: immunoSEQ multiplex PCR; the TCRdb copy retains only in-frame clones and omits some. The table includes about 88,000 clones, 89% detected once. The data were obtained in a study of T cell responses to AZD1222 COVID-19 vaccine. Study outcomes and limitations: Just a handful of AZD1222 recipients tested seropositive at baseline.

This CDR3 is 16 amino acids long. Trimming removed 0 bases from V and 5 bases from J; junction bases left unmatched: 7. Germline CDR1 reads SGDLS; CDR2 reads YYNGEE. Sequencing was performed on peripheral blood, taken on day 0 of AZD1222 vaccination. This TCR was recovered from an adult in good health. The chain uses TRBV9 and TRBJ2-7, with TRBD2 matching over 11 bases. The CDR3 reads CASSVVAGGGFHEQYF. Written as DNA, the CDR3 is TGTGCCAGCAGCGTAGTAGCGGGAGGGGGATTTCACGAGCAGTACTTC. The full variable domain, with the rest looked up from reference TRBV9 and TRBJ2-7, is DSGVTQTPKHLITATGQRVTLRCSPRSGDLSVYWYQQSLDQGLQFLIQYYNGEERAKGNILERFSAQQFPDLHSELNLSSLELGDSALYFCASSVVAGGGFHEQYFGPGTRLTVT.